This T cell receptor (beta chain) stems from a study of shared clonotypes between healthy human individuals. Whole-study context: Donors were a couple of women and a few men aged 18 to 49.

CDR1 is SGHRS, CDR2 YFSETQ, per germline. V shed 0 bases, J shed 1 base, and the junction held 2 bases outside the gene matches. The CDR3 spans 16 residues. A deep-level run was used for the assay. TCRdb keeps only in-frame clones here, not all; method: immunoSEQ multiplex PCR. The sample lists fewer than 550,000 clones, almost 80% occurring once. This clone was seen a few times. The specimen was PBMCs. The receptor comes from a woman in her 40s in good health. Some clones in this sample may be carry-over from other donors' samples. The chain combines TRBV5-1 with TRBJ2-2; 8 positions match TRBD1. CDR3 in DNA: TGCGCCAGCAGCTTGGATGGGACAGGGAACACCGGGGAGCTGTTTTTT. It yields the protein CASSLDGTGNTGELFF.